A single sample gave rise to the 18 T cell receptor beta chains below, sequenced in a study of blood T cell repertoires in COVID-19. The data were produced by immunoSEQ multiplex PCR, yet TCRdb's version contains in-frame clones alone and is incomplete. In the table there are 140,000 or so clones, over 75% of which are singletons. The sample taken for sequencing was peripheral blood. The receptors were sampled from a man between 65 and 85 years old with acute or convalescent COVID-19.

The DNA for the CDR3 is TGTGCCAGCAGTTACTCGGGGAGCGGAGAGTACGAGCAGTACTTC. This sequence encodes CASSYSGSGEYEQYF. The chain carries TRBV6-5 and TRBJ2-7, with TRBD2 as a possible D gene (5 bases). V was cut by 0 bases and J by 4 bases, with 13 bases left in between. The CDR3 spans 15 residues. Germline V gene sequence: CDR1 MNHEY, CDR2 SVGAGI.

The rearrangement uses TRBV19 and TRBJ1-5, with D tentatively TRBD1 (5 bases). The germline CDR1 and CDR2 sequences are LNHDA and SQIVND (reference sequence). Trimming removed 5 bases from V and 4 bases from J, with 12 bases in between. The CDR3 loop spans 14 amino acids. The CDR3 loop is CASSPGILNQPQHF. CDR3 DNA sequence: TGTGCCAGTAGTCCAGGGATACTAAATCAGCCCCAGCATTTT.

The chain employs TRBV24-1 and TRBJ2-1; 7 bases map to TRBD2. V was clipped by 5 bases and J by 4 bases; unmatched bases: 4. This CDR3 has 14 residues. Germline CDR1 reads KGHDR; CDR2 reads SFDVKD. CDR3 nucleotides: TGTGCCACCAGTGCGGCTAGCGGATACAATGAGCAGTTCTTC. This encodes CATSAASGYNEQFF.

V gene TRBV6-5 combines with J gene TRBJ2-3; 7 nucleotides agree with TRBD2. Germline lookup yields CDR1 MNHEY and CDR2 SVGAGI. V shed 6 bases, J shed 6 bases, and the junction held 3 bases outside the gene matches. CDR3 length equals 12 residues. In DNA, the CDR3 is TGTGCCAGCAGGACACTAGCGGATACGCAGTATTTT. Protein: CASRTLADTQYF.

The chain is built from TRBV24-1 and TRBJ1-1; 7 bases line up with TRBD1. Germline V gene data show CDR1 as KGHDR and CDR2 as SFDVKD. J was trimmed by 11 bases and V by 5 bases; bases with no gene match: 4. There are 11 residues in the CDR3. DNA of the CDR3: TGTGCCACCAGTGCGGGGACAGATGCTTTCTTT. Its protein product is CATSAGTDAFF.

This clone came up once. The chain has TRBV10-2 and TRBJ1-1, with 7 bases fitting TRBD1. Germline V CDR1 and CDR2: WSHSY, SAAADI. This CDR3 region has 14 residues. Germline trimming cut 6 bases from V and 1 base from J; bases unmatched to any gene: 5. CDR3 nucleotides: TGCGCCAGCAGACCTGACAGGGAGAACACTGAAGCTTTCTTT. Residues: CASRPDRENTEAFF.

Written as DNA, the CDR3 is TGTGCCAGCAGCAAAGTGACAGGGTTCACCGGGGAGCTGTTTTTT. This translates into CASSKVTGFTGELFF. The chain employs TRBV9 and TRBJ2-2, with 7 nucleotides matching TRBD1. The trim removed 4 bases at V and 4 bases at J, leaving 7 bases unmatched. Germline CDR1 reads SGDLS; CDR2 reads YYNGEE. The CDR3 covers 15 residues.

The V gene is TRBV19, the J gene TRBJ1-6, with 7 bases that match TRBD1. The CDR3 spans 15 residues. V was pared by 4 bases and J by 10 bases, with 10 bases of the junction left unmatched. The germline V gene encodes CDR1 LNHDA and CDR2 SQIVND (reference sequence). In DNA form, the CDR3 reads TGTGCCAGTAGTAGTTCGAGGGGGCGCGGATCACCCCTCCACTTT. Residues: CASSSSRGRGSPLHF.

This rearrangement joins TRBV6-6 to TRBJ2-7; D might be TRBD2 (6 bases). V was clipped by 2 bases and J by 4 bases, with 12 bases between them. This CDR3 is 14 amino acids long. Germline V gene lookup returns CDR1 MNHNY and CDR2 SVGAGI (reference sequence). CDR3 nucleotides: TGTGCCAGCAGTTACGGGAGGAAAAATTACGAGCAGTACTTC. Translating gives CASSYGRKNYEQYF.

This clone was seen once. V gene TRBV10-1 combines with J gene TRBJ1-6; 10 bases align to TRBD1. Losses at the gene ends were 4 bases for V and 2 bases for J; bases not matched to a gene: 5. This CDR3 region has 17 residues. The germline gives CDR1 WNHNN, CDR2 SYGVQD (reference sequence). The CDR3 DNA reads TGCGCCAGCAGTGGTCCCGGGACAGGGGCCTATAATTCACCCCTCCACTTT. Translating gives CASSGPGTGAYNSPLHF.

The gene calls are TRBV27 and TRBJ1-2; D perhaps matches TRBD1 (6 bases). V was clipped by 1 base and J by 8 bases, with 17 bases between them. CDR1 is MNHEY and CDR2 is SMNVEV in the germline V gene (reference sequence). The CDR3 extends over 15 amino acids. The CDR3 here is CASSLLTGKTGGYTF. DNA of the CDR3: TGTGCCAGCAGTTTATTAACAGGGAAGACTGGGGGCTACACCTTC.

This clone has a single count. The chain links TRBV2 to TRBJ2-7, with 9 bases matching TRBD1. The germline CDR1 and CDR2 sequences are SNHLY and FYNNEI. The CDR3 loop spans 13 amino acids. Losses at the gene ends were 6 bases for V and 6 bases for J; bases not matched to a gene: 6. The CDR3 protein is CASRTGTGSEQYF. CDR3 DNA: TGTGCCAGCAGGACCGGGACAGGGTCCGAGCAGTACTTC. Full variable domain (missing parts from reference TRBV2 and TRBJ2-7): EPEVTQTPSHQVTQMGQEVILRCVPISNHLYFYWYRQILGQKVEFLVSFYNNEISEKSEIFDDQFSVERPDGSNFTLKIRSTKLEDSAMYFCASRTGTGSEQYFGPGTRLTVT.

CDR3 DNA sequence: TGTGCCAGCTCACTTCCGGGACTGAGGTACGAGCAGTACTTC. It codes for CASSLPGLRYEQYF. The chain carries TRBV18 and TRBJ2-7; D might be TRBD2 (6 bases). V lost 4 bases, J lost 4 bases, and 14 bases lay in between. The CDR3 runs to 14 residues. Germline CDR1 KGHSH, CDR2 LQKENI.

This chain uses TRBV5-1 with TRBJ2-7; TRBD1 matches at 9 bases. V was pared by 4 bases and J by 4 bases, with 3 bases of the junction left unmatched. This CDR3 is built from 13 residues. CDR1 and CDR2 from the germline V gene are SGHRS and YFSETQ. The CDR3 DNA is TGCGCCAGCAGCATAGGGACAGGGTACGAGCAGTACTTC. Translation gives CASSIGTGYEQYF. Full variable domain (missing parts from reference TRBV5-1 and TRBJ2-7): KAGVTQTPRYLIKTRGQQVTLSCSPISGHRSVSWYQQTPGQGLQFLFEYFSETQRNKGNFPGRFSGRQFSNSRSEMNVSTLELGDSALYLCASSIGTGYEQYFGPGTRLTVT.

The rearrangement joins TRBV28 to TRBJ1-1, with D unresolved. The CDR3 sequence is 12 residues long. Germline assignment: CDR1 MDHEN and CDR2 SYDVKM. Trimming shortened V by 6 bases and J by 10 bases, and 15 bases separated the two germline ends. CDR3 amino acids: CASRESLRSAFF. The CDR3 nucleotides are TGTGCCAGCAGGGAGAGCCTACGTTCAGCTTTCTTT.

This clone came up once. J is TRBJ1-4 and V is TRBV4-2, with 7 bases lining up with TRBD1. Germline CDR1 is LGHNA and CDR2 is YNFKEQ. Trimming took 3 bases from V and 4 from J; bases not matched to a gene: 8. The CDR3 totals 16 residues. CDR3 nucleotides: TGTGCCAGCAGCCAGCGGACAGGAAACCTTAATGAAAAACTGTTTTTT. Amino acids: CASSQRTGNLNEKLFF.

In regard to this clone: A junction end diverges from the germline sequence, so it may reflect a read error. This rearrangement joins TRBV10-2 to TRBJ1-6; D unresolved. Germline V gene data show CDR1 as WSHSY and CDR2 as SAAADI. The CDR3 is 13 amino acids. CDR3 amino acids: CASSDRRGSTGNF. The CDR3 coding sequence is TGCGCCAGCAGTGACAGGCGGGGATCAACCGGGAACTTT.

The V and J genes are TRBV2 and TRBJ2-4, with 9 nucleotides matching TRBD1. CDR3 length: 17 residues. Germline V gene sequence: CDR1 SNHLY, CDR2 FYNNEI. V lost 4 bases and J lost 1; bases outside the gene matches: 8. The CDR3 coding sequence is TGTGCCAGCAGTGTCCCCCGGGACAGGGATGCCAAAAACATTCAGTACTTC. Its translation is CASSVPRDRDAKNIQYF.